These 21 T cell receptor beta chains came from one sample sequenced in a study (dated by TCRdb to 2013 to 2016). To prepare the library, 5' RACE was applied. Instrument on record: Illumina MiSeq. TCRdb itself trimmed the public reads at Q25 with fastp, ran MiXCR and retained productive beta chains. Duplicate CDR3 protein sequences are folded into a single record with the most common DNA and genes. The sample table holds tens of thousands of distinct CDR3 sequences, of which roughly a quarter were seen once. The ten largest clones represent 3.2% of the sample. The source material was tumor-infiltrating naive CD4+ T cells sorted from the breast tumor. The cell subset or site label corresponds to: naive CD4+ T cells, CD4+CD45RA+CD25-. Receptors were obtained from a female donor with breast cancer.

This clonotype turned up a few times. The chain couples TRBV7-8 to TRBJ2-7, with D possibly TRBD1 on 6 matching bases. Trimming removed 5 bases at V and 1 base at J, with 12 bases between. The CDR3 totals 14 residues. CDR1 is SGHVS, CDR2 FQNEAQ, per germline. The CDR3 loop reads CASSRLQGSYEQYF. CDR3 DNA: TGTGCCAGCAGCAGATTACAGGGTTCCTACGAGCAGTACTTC. Looking up the rest from reference TRBV7-8 and TRBJ2-7 gives the full variable domain: GAGVSQSPRYKVAKRGQDVALRCDPISGHVSLFWYQQALGQGPEFLTYFQNEAQLDKSGLPSDRFFAERPEGSVSTLKIQRTQQEDSAVYLCASSRLQGSYEQYFGPGTRLTVT.

This clonotype was seen only a few times. V and J are TRBV7-9 and TRBJ2-3; no reliable D call. The CDR3 runs 17 residues. V dropped 1 base and J dropped 1 base, with 15 bases sitting between them. Germline V gene sequence: CDR1 SEHNR, CDR2 FQNEAQ (reference sequence). Here the CDR3 DNA reads TGTGCCAGCAGCTTAGGCGGCTGGGTCTTGGGCACAGATACGCAGTATTTT. Protein sequence: CASSLGGWVLGTDTQYF.

A note on this clonotype: This may come from a read error, since a much larger clone is one base off. The chain uses TRBV7-6 and TRBJ2-5; 9 nucleotides agree with TRBD1. The trim removed 6 bases at V and 5 bases at J, leaving 10 bases unmatched. Germline CDR1 and CDR2: SGHVS and FNYEAQ. The length of the CDR3 is 15 residues. This chain's CDR3 is CASRPGDRATETQYF. CDR3 sequence (DNA): TGTGCCAGCAGACCTGGGGACAGGGCGACGGAGACCCAGTACTTC.

The gene calls are TRBV6-5 and TRBJ1-5, with D possibly matching TRBD1 (6 bases). CDR3 length equals 15 residues. Germline CDR1 and CDR2: MNHEY and SVGAGI. Trimming cost V 5 bases and J 6 bases, with 17 bases left between them. The CDR3 loop reads CASSQGRLGAQPQHF. CDR3 DNA sequence: TGTGCCAGCAGTCAGGGTCGGTTGGGGGCTCAGCCCCAGCATTTT.

The rearrangement links TRBV25-1 to TRBJ2-2; D may be TRBD1 (6 bases). With 4 bases removed from V and 6 bases from J, the gap between germline ends came to 12 bases. The CDR3 totals 14 residues. CDR1 and CDR2 from the germline V gene are MGHDK and SYGVNS. The CDR3 DNA follows: TGTGCCAGCAGTGCCCTGACAGGATCCGGGGAGCTGTTTTTT. It codes for CASSALTGSGELFF. Drawing the rest from reference TRBV25-1 and TRBJ2-2, the complete variable domain is EADIYQTPRYLVIGTGKKITLECSQTMGHDKMYWYQQDPGMELHLIHYSYGVNSTEKGDLSSESTVSRIRTEHFPLTLESARPSHTSQYLCASSALTGSGELFFGEGSRLTVL.

There are a few counts of this clonotype. J is TRBJ1-1 and V is TRBV5-6; maybe TRBD1 (6 bases). Germline CDR1 is SGHDT and CDR2 is YYEEEE. The CDR3 extends over 15 amino acids. Trimming cost V 4 bases and J 0 bases, with 13 bases left between them. CDR3 in DNA: TGTGCCAGCAGCCAGATAGGACAGTTGAACACTGAAGCTTTCTTT. As protein: CASSQIGQLNTEAFF. The full variable domain, in which reference TRBV5-6 and TRBJ1-1 provide the parts outside the CDR3, is DAGVTQSPTHLIKTRGQQVTLRCSPKSGHDTVSWYQQALGQGPQFIFQYYEEEERQRGNFPDRFSGHQFPNYSSELNVNALLLGDSALYLCASSQIGQLNTEAFFGQGTRLTVV.

The table lists this clonotype with a few counts. This sequence joins TRBV4-1 and TRBJ1-3; D is unresolved. Per the germline V gene, CDR1 is MGHRA and CDR2 is YSYEKL. This CDR3 contains 15 residues. Trimming pared 5 bases from V and 0 bases from J, leaving 11 bases between. The CDR3 region has the DNA TGCGCCAGCAGCACCCGCACCCTCTCTGGAAACACCATATATTTT. Translating gives CASSTRTLSGNTIYF.

The table lists this clonotype with a few counts. This chain links TRBV5-1 with TRBJ2-1; D uncertain. Trimming shortened V by 5 bases and J by 2 bases, and 14 bases separated the two germline ends. The length of the CDR3 is 15 residues. Germline CDR1 is SGHRS and CDR2 is YFSETQ. The CDR3 loop is CASSPTTDTYNEQFF. The CDR3 bases are TGCGCCAGCAGTCCGACGACGGATACCTACAATGAGCAGTTCTTC. Full variable domain (missing parts from reference TRBV5-1 and TRBJ2-1): KAGVTQTPRYLIKTRGQQVTLSCSPISGHRSVSWYQQTPGQGLQFLFEYFSETQRNKGNFPGRFSGRQFSNSRSEMNVSTLELGDSALYLCASSPTTDTYNEQFFGPGTRLTVL.

This clonotype was seen at least ten times. This rearrangement joins TRBV7-2 to TRBJ2-1; 9 bases map to TRBD2. Germline CDR1 and CDR2: SGHTA and FQGNSA. The CDR3 consists of 15 residues. After removal of 7 bases from V and 1 base from J, the junction contained 5 bases not matched to a gene. CDR3: CASKAGGRSYNEQFF. DNA for the CDR3: TGTGCCAGCAAAGCGGGGGGTCGATCCTACAATGAGCAGTTCTTC.

This clonotype occurred many times. The junction departs from the called germline gene at one end, perhaps through a read error. The chain employs TRBV20-1 and TRBJ2-7; TRBD2 matches 10 bases. The germline gives CDR1 DFQATT, CDR2 SNEGSKA (reference sequence). This CDR3 comprises 15 residues. CDR3 sequence: CSASASGSTSSEQYF. The CDR3 DNA sequence: TGCAGTGCTAGTGCTAGCGGGAGTACATCCTCCGAGCAGTACTTC.

J is TRBJ2-2 and V is TRBV7-3; D is ambiguous. CDR3 length: 14 amino acids. Deletions cut 2 bases from V and 1 base from J, with 5 bases between. Germline lookup yields CDR1 SGHTA and CDR2 FQGTGA. CDR3 coding DNA: TGTGCCAGCAGCTTATACATGAACACCGGGGAGCTGTTTTTT. It codes for CASSLYMNTGELFF.

The chain recombines TRBV28 with TRBJ1-4; weak D call: TRBD1 (5 bases). The CDR3 sequence is 14 residues long. V was trimmed by 7 bases and J by 6 bases, leaving 15 bases between them. CDR1 is MDHEN and CDR2 is SYDVKM in the germline V gene. The CDR3 DNA follows: TGTGCCAGCACCCCTCAGGGAGGGGATGAAAAACTGTTTTTT. Translating it yields CASTPQGGDEKLFF.

The V call is TRBV20-1, the J call TRBJ2-6, with D perhaps TRBD1 (6 bases). Per germline, CDR1 DFQATT and CDR2 SNEGSKA (reference sequence). This CDR3 is 15 amino acids long. Trimming left V 5 bases short and J 2 bases short, with 13 bases between. The CDR3 loop reads CSAPHRGTGANVLTF. CDR3 nucleotide sequence: TGCAGTGCTCCTCATAGGGGGACTGGGGCCAACGTCCTGACTTTC.

The chain recombines TRBV29-1 with TRBJ2-1; D possibly matches TRBD1 or TRBD2 (6 bases each). Trimming took off 3 bases at V and 10 bases at J, with 16 bases between the two ends. CDR3 size: 13 residues. From germline, CDR1 is SQVTM and CDR2 ANQGSEA. As DNA, the CDR3 is TGCAGCGTTGAGGCAGGGGTTGCGGGAGAGCAGTTCTTC. Translation: CSVEAGVAGEQFF.

The rearrangement joins TRBV19 to TRBJ2-2; D is undetermined. V was pared by 3 bases and J by 5 bases, with 16 bases between. The CDR3 length is 16 residues. Germline-derived CDR1 and CDR2 are LNHDA and SQIVND (reference sequence). In DNA form, the CDR3 reads TGTGCCAGTAGTATTTGGGCAGCCATTGGGACCGGGGAGCTGTTTTTT. Protein product: CASSIWAAIGTGELFF.

Concerning this clonotype: Given a much more abundant clone one base away, this may be a read error. CDR3 protein: CASRRTGKNTGKLFF. The CDR3 bases are TGTGCCAGCAGGAGGACAGGGAAGAACACCGGGAAGCTGTTTTTT. The chain couples TRBV6-5 to TRBJ2-2, with 8 bases matching TRBD1. Germline V gives CDR1 MNHEY, CDR2 SVGAGI. This CDR3 spans 15 amino acids.

There are many counts of this clonotype. V gene TRBV12-3 or TRBV12-4 combines with J gene TRBJ2-7; D might be TRBD2 (6 bases). The CDR3 spans 16 residues. Trimming took off 6 bases at V and 3 bases at J, with 21 bases between the two ends. CDR3 residues: CASSLNRGTLLYEQYF. The DNA for the CDR3 is TGTGCCAGCAGCCTAAACCGCGGGACTCTCCTCTACGAGCAGTACTTC.

There are a few counts of this clonotype. DNA of the CDR3: TGTGCCGTGAGGGGTACTAACTATGGCTACACCTTC. Protein product: CAVRGTNYGYTF. This sequence joins TRBV12-3 or TRBV12-4 and TRBJ1-2, with D maybe TRBD1 (5 bases). This CDR3 is built from 12 residues. V was pared by 11 bases and J by 0 bases, with 10 bases between.

This clonotype was counted many times. The rearrangement uses TRBV7-8 and TRBJ1-1; D is uncertain. Germline loops: CDR1 SGHVS, CDR2 FQNEAQ. The CDR3 sequence is 14 residues long. Trimming cost V 5 bases and J 1 base, with 11 bases left between them. The CDR3 is CASSGLRQNTEAFF. Written as DNA, the CDR3 is TGTGCCAGCAGCGGGCTTCGGCAGAACACTGAAGCTTTCTTT.

The chain uses TRBV6-5 and TRBJ1-2; D is perhaps TRBD1 (5 bases). Germline V gives CDR1 MNHEY, CDR2 SVGAGI. V lost 6 bases and J 7 bases, leaving 18 bases between the germline ends. The CDR3 has 14 residues. The DNA of the CDR3 is TGTGCCAGCAGAACCCCGGGGGGTGGCTTTGGCTACACCTTC. Translation: CASRTPGGGFGYTF.

The gene calls are TRBV5-4 and TRBJ2-7, with a weak D call TRBD2 (6 bases). V shed 2 bases and J shed 3 bases, with 9 bases lying between them. CDR3 length: 13 residues. Germline V gives CDR1 SGHNT, CDR2 YYREEE (reference sequence). This chain's CDR3 is CASSFGSGYEQYF. The CDR3 DNA follows: TGTGCCAGCAGCTTCGGTAGCGGCTACGAGCAGTACTTC.